The 27 T cell receptor beta chains below all came from one sample that was sequenced in a study of blood T cell repertoires in COVID-19. Profiling relied on immunoSEQ multiplex PCR, and the TCRdb table lists in-frame clones only, not all of them. The table shows nearly 350,000 clones, with about 87% occurring only once. Sequenced sample: peripheral blood. These receptors were taken from a woman in her 50s with COVID-19, enrolled during active disease.

This sequence joins TRBV6-5 and TRBJ2-7; TRBD1 agrees at 8 bases. Germline assignment: CDR1 MNHEY and CDR2 SVGAGI. This CDR3 spans 14 amino acids. With V trimmed by 5 bases and J by 5 bases, 8 bases remained unmatched. CDR3 loop: CASSQDRATHEQYF. The CDR3 DNA follows: TGTGCCAGCAGTCAGGACAGGGCCACTCACGAGCAGTACTTC.

The rearrangement joins TRBV12-5 to TRBJ2-1, with D tentatively TRBD2 (5 bases). CDR3 length: 14 residues. Germline CDR1 reads LGHNT; CDR2 reads FRNRAP. V lost 7 bases and J lost 8, with 18 bases in between. The CDR3 region is CASAMVASWDEQFF. In nucleotides, the CDR3 is TGTGCTAGTGCCATGGTAGCGTCATGGGATGAGCAGTTCTTC.

The rearrangement links TRBV27 to TRBJ1-1; D gene ambiguous. The V gene lost 3 bases and the J gene lost 3 bases, with 8 bases spanning the gap. Per the germline V gene, CDR1 is MNHEY and CDR2 is SMNVEV (reference sequence). The CDR3 extends over 13 amino acids. In nucleotides, the CDR3 is TGTGCCAGCAGTTTTTTTGGCTACACTGAAGCTTTCTTT. It yields the protein CASSFFGYTEAFF.

J is TRBJ2-1 and V is TRBV5-1; TRBD2 is a possible D gene (6 bases). Germline-derived CDR1 and CDR2 are SGHRS and YFSETQ. Trimming cost V 3 bases and J 2 bases, with 12 bases left between them. CDR3 length equals 15 residues. CDR3: CASSSLLATYNEQFF. In DNA, the CDR3 is TGCGCCAGCAGCTCGCTGCTAGCGACCTACAATGAGCAGTTCTTC.

The rearrangement joins TRBV4-3 to TRBJ1-1; TRBD1 matches at 8 bases. The CDR3 extends over 14 amino acids. With V trimmed by 4 bases and J by 5 bases, 6 bases remained unmatched. Germline assignment: CDR1 LGHNA and CDR2 YSLEER. The CDR3 spells CASSLGQGGTEAFF. In DNA form, the CDR3 reads TGCGCCAGCAGCCTCGGACAGGGTGGGACTGAAGCTTTCTTT.

The V and J genes are TRBV27 and TRBJ1-5; TRBD1 agrees at 8 bases. The V gene end was trimmed by 5 bases and the J gene end by 8 bases; junction bases not matched to a gene: 11. The CDR3 totals 15 residues. Germline-derived CDR1 and CDR2 are MNHEY and SMNVEV (reference sequence). The DNA for the CDR3 is TGTGCCAGCAGTCCAACCTCAGGGGGCGCGGAGCCCCAGCATTTT. It specifies CASSPTSGGAEPQHF.

The V and J genes are TRBV3-1 (or the pseudogene TRBV3-2) and TRBJ1-5; D not certain. CDR1 and CDR2 from the germline V gene are LGHDT and YNNKEL (reference sequence). V was trimmed by 1 base and J by 6 bases, leaving 7 bases between them. This CDR3 region has 13 residues. The DNA for the CDR3 is TGTGCCAGCAGCCAAGCGAGGGCTCAGCCCCAGCATTTT. Its translation: CASSQARAQPQHF.

V gene TRBV11-2 combines with J gene TRBJ2-3, with a tentative D call TRBD2 (5 bases). The germline V gene encodes CDR1 SGHAT and CDR2 FQNNGV. V was trimmed by 0 bases and J by 0 bases, leaving 13 bases between them. The CDR3 is 17 residues long. The CDR3 loop is CASSLDMRVISTDTQYF. For the CDR3, the DNA is TGTGCCAGCAGCTTAGATATGCGGGTCATTAGCACAGATACGCAGTATTTT.

The V and J genes are TRBV7-9 and TRBJ1-2; D is undetermined. Germline V gene sequence: CDR1 SEHNR, CDR2 FQNEAQ (reference sequence). Deletions cut 1 base from V and 2 bases from J, with 8 bases between. This CDR3 comprises 14 residues. The CDR3 reads CASSLVRGNYGYTF. The CDR3 bases are TGTGCCAGCAGCTTAGTACGGGGAAACTATGGCTACACCTTC.

The chain has TRBV7-2 and TRBJ2-1; TRBD2 matches 10 bases. The ends lost 3 bases at V and 5 bases at J; junction bases unmatched: 7. CDR3 length equals 16 residues. The germline V gene encodes CDR1 SGHTA and CDR2 FQGNSA. Here the CDR3 DNA reads TGTGCCAGCAGCTTCCTAGCGGGGGCCCCGGACAATGAGCAGTTCTTC. This encodes CASSFLAGAPDNEQFF. Full variable domain (rest looked up from reference TRBV7-2 and TRBJ2-1): GAGVSQSPSNKVTEKGKDVELRCDPISGHTALYWYRQSLGQGLEFLIYFQGNSAPDKSGLPSDRFSAERTGGSVSTLTIQRTQQEDSAVYLCASSFLAGAPDNEQFFGPGTRLTVL.

The V gene is TRBV3-1 (or the pseudogene TRBV3-2), the J gene TRBJ1-5, with a possible D match to TRBD1 (5 bases). This CDR3 comprises 13 residues. The ends were cut back, 1 base at V and 9 bases at J, with 10 bases in the middle. From germline, CDR1 is LGHDT and CDR2 YNNKEL (reference sequence). Written as DNA, the CDR3 is TGTGCCAGCAGCCAAGCAGAGGGACTGCCCCAGCATTTT. Residues: CASSQAEGLPQHF.

V usage is TRBV11-2 and J usage is TRBJ2-2, with TRBD2 matching over 11 bases. With 5 bases clipped from V and 6 bases from J, the junction kept 8 bases outside the gene matches. The CDR3 extends over 16 amino acids. The germline CDR1 and CDR2 sequences are SGHAT and FQNNGV. CDR3 in amino acids: CASSHTGLAASGELFF. As DNA, the CDR3 is TGTGCCAGCAGCCATACGGGACTAGCGGCGTCCGGGGAGCTGTTTTTT.

The CDR3 loop reads CASSLDLVASGRDTQYF. For the CDR3, the DNA is TGCGCCAGCAGCTTGGATTTAGTAGCTAGCGGGAGGGATACGCAGTATTTT. The chain has TRBV5-1 and TRBJ2-3, with TRBD2 matching 11 bases. CDR3 length: 17 residues. CDR1 SGHRS and CDR2 YFSETQ come from the germline V gene. V lost 0 bases and J lost 6; bases outside the gene matches: 9.

This clone was counted a single time. The rearrangement links TRBV11-3 to TRBJ2-7, with a weak D call TRBD2 (6 bases). Looked up from germline, CDR1 is SGHNT and CDR2 is YENEEA. The CDR3 length is 12 residues. Trimming cost V 6 bases and J 3 bases, with 9 bases left between them. CDR3 nucleotide sequence: TGTGCCAGCAGGGGACTGGGCTACGAGCAGTACTTC. This translates into CASRGLGYEQYF.

The chain has TRBV10-3 and TRBJ1-4; D is unresolved. CDR3 length: 17 amino acids. V lost 0 bases to trimming and J lost 5 bases, with 16 bases between them. In germline, CDR1 is ENHRY, CDR2 SYGVKD. The CDR3 loop is CAISESKDPGPNEKLFF. In nucleotides, the CDR3 is TGTGCCATCAGTGAGTCAAAGGATCCGGGTCCAAATGAAAAACTGTTTTTT.

In DNA form, the CDR3 reads TGCGCCAGCAGCTTGGGCAGGGGAAACGAGCAGTACTTC. It yields the protein CASSLGRGNEQYF. The chain uses TRBV5-1 and TRBJ2-7, with a possible D match to TRBD1 (6 bases). This CDR3 has 13 residues. Per the germline V gene, CDR1 is SGHRS and CDR2 is YFSETQ. The germline V and J ends were trimmed by 0 bases and 5 bases, with 9 bases remaining between them.

The genes are TRBV9 and TRBJ2-7; D might be TRBD1 (5 bases). V was clipped by 0 bases and J by 2 bases, with 12 bases between them. The length of the CDR3 is 15 residues. Germline CDR1 and CDR2: SGDLS and YYNGEE. The CDR3 DNA reads as TGTGCCAGCAGCGTAGGGGGCGCAGGCGCCTACGAGCAGTACTTC. The encoded protein is CASSVGGAGAYEQYF.

The V call is TRBV29-1, the J call TRBJ1-3; D unclear. Germline V gene data show CDR1 as SQVTM and CDR2 as ANQGSEA. The CDR3 runs to 13 residues. Trimming pared 7 bases from V and 1 base from J, leaving 11 bases between. The DNA for the CDR3 is TGCAGCGCCAGTAGGAGTTCTGGAAACACCATATATTTT. Its protein is CSASRSSGNTIYF.

The CDR3 coding sequence is TGTGCCAGCAGTCCCACCAGTAGCAATCAGCCCCAGCATTTT. Encoded protein: CASSPTSSNQPQHF. The chain couples TRBV27 to TRBJ1-5, with unresolved D. Germline values: CDR1 MNHEY, CDR2 SMNVEV (reference sequence). V was pared by 5 bases and J by 0 bases, with 8 bases between. The CDR3 has 14 amino acids.

The chain couples TRBV5-1 to TRBJ1-4, with TRBD1 matching over 12 bases. Germline values: CDR1 SGHRS, CDR2 YFSETQ. The CDR3 length is 21 residues. With V trimmed by 3 bases and J by 0 bases, 15 bases remained unmatched. CDR3 sequence: CASSSRGTGGRVASTNEKLFF. The CDR3 DNA follows: TGCGCCAGCAGCTCTCGTGGGACAGGGGGCCGAGTTGCGTCAACTAATGAAAAACTGTTTTTT.

The chain joins TRBV4-1 to TRBJ1-4; a weak D match, TRBD1 (6 bases). This CDR3 contains 15 residues. Germline CDR1 MGHRA, CDR2 YSYEKL. The V and J ends lost 1 base and 8 bases respectively, with 14 bases between them. The CDR3 DNA sequence: TGCGCCAGCAGCCAAGGGGGGCAGGGATTGGAAAAACTGTTTTTT. Translation: CASSQGGQGLEKLFF.

The chain recombines TRBV30 with TRBJ2-3; the match to TRBD2 covers 13 bases. CDR3 length equals 14 residues. Looked up from germline, CDR1 is GTSNPN and CDR2 is SVGIG (reference sequence). J gave up 4 bases and V 5 bases, and 3 bases lay outside the gene matches. The CDR3 region has the DNA TGTGCCTGGCGGACTAGCGGGAGTCCAGATACGCAGTATTTT. Translation gives CAWRTSGSPDTQYF.

The chain combines TRBV7-9 with TRBJ2-1; TRBD2 matches at 7 bases. This CDR3 is 18 amino acids long. Germline V gene sequence: CDR1 SEHNR, CDR2 FQNEAQ (reference sequence). J was trimmed by 7 bases and V by 5 bases; bases with no gene match: 20. CDR3 bases: TGTGCCAGCAGCCCCACAGGTTACACGAGCGGGATAGTGAATGAGCAGTTCTTC. Translation gives CASSPTGYTSGIVNEQFF.

The chain carries TRBV9 and TRBJ1-1, with TRBD1 matching over 7 bases. The V segment lost 4 bases and the J segment 1 base; nucleotides outside the gene matches: 10. The CDR3 has 16 amino acids. Germline loops: CDR1 SGDLS, CDR2 YYNGEE. CDR3 residues: CASSNPRQGQNTEAFF. The CDR3 nucleotides read TGTGCCAGCAGCAACCCGAGACAGGGCCAGAACACTGAAGCTTTCTTT.

With regard to this clone: Other nucleotide sequences in the sample specify the same CDR3. This rearrangement joins TRBV5-1 to TRBJ2-3; TRBD1 agrees at 9 bases. Trimming cost V 4 bases and J 3 bases; bases outside gene matches: 3. Germline CDR1 is SGHRS and CDR2 is YFSETQ. The CDR3 is made up of 14 amino acids. The CDR3 sequence: CASSPGQGTDTQYF. The CDR3 nucleotides read TGCGCCAGCAGCCCGGGACAGGGAACAGATACGCAGTATTTT.

This chain connects TRBV5-1 to TRBJ1-1; D ambiguous. The V end was cut by 5 bases, the J end by 1 base, with 15 bases between. The CDR3 runs 15 residues. Germline-derived CDR1 and CDR2 are SGHRS and YFSETQ. CDR3 sequence reads: CASRPNTQPNTEAFF. CDR3 nucleotide sequence: TGCGCCAGCAGACCAAACACCCAACCGAACACTGAAGCTTTCTTT.

The count of this clone is one. The CDR3 DNA follows: TGCAGCGTTGATGATTACGAGGGATTGGGCAATGAGCAGTTCTTC. Translated, it gives CSVDDYEGLGNEQFF. This rearrangement joins TRBV29-1 to TRBJ2-1, with D tentatively TRBD2 (5 bases). The length of the CDR3 is 15 residues. Germline V lookup: CDR1 SQVTM, CDR2 ANQGSEA. Between the trimmed V and J ends, which lost 3 bases and 6 bases, there was a span of 18 bases.